These 25 T cell receptor beta chains originate from one sample sequenced in a study of blood T cells in healthy people across ages. Together with a sample-barcoded 5' primer, a J-beta primer mix was included in a second PCR lasting about 7 to 11 cycles. One entry per CDR3 protein, called by TCRdb with MiXCR from the 5' RACE reads. This table has some 1.5 million distinct CDR3 sequences, about 30% appearing once. The sample taken for sequencing was blood. These receptors were taken from a woman aged 25 to 39 in good health.

As concerns this clonotype: A much larger clone is a single base away; this may be a read error. The rearrangement links TRBV10-3 to TRBJ2-7; 13 nucleotides agree with TRBD2. The CDR3 has 16 residues. The J segment lost 5 bases and the V segment lost 0 bases, leaving 4 bases of the junction unmatched. Germline CDR1 reads ENHRY; CDR2 reads SYGVKD. The CDR3 spells CAISESWTSGRDEQYF. CDR3 DNA sequence: TGTGCCATCAGTGAGTCGTGGACTAGCGGGAGAGACGAGCAGTACTTC.

The chain links TRBV7-9 to TRBJ1-2, with 9 bases lining up with TRBD1. This CDR3 has 16 residues. Germline CDR1 and CDR2: SEHNR and FQNEAQ (reference sequence). After removal of 5 bases from V and 8 bases from J, the junction contained 15 bases not matched to a gene. CDR3 DNA sequence: TGTGCCAGCAGCCCAAATCGTATGGGACAGGGCGGAGGCTACACCTTC. It yields the protein CASSPNRMGQGGGYTF. Full variable domain (outside the CDR3, taken from reference TRBV7-9 and TRBJ1-2): DTGVSQNPRHKITKRGQNVTFRCDPISEHNRLYWYRQTLGQGPEFLTYFQNEAQLEKSRLLSDRFSAERPKGSFSTLEIQRTEQGDSAMYLCASSPNRMGQGGGYTFGSGTRLTVV.

A note on this clonotype: Without the conserved terminal phenylalanine or tryptophan, this CDR3 likely stems from a read error. The rearrangement joins TRBV4-1 to TRBJ2-3; no reliable D call. Germline loops: CDR1 MGHRA, CDR2 YSYEKL. Trimming removed 4 bases at V and 0 bases at J, with 11 bases between. The CDR3 spans 15 residues. CDR3 region: CASSLRVGSTDTQYL. CDR3 nucleotide sequence: TGCGCCAGCAGCCTCCGGGTGGGTAGCACAGATACGCAGTATTTG.

Many counts were recorded for this clonotype. CDR3: CASNGGNYGYTF. Here the CDR3 DNA reads TGTGCCAGCAACGGGGGAAACTATGGCTACACCTTC. The V call is TRBV12-3 or TRBV12-4, the J call TRBJ1-2; D might be TRBD1 (5 bases). The CDR3 sequence is 12 residues long. The germline V and J ends were trimmed by 7 bases and 2 bases, with 8 bases remaining between them.

This clonotype was detected a few times. The chain couples TRBV5-1 to TRBJ1-2; weak D call: TRBD1 (5 bases). CDR1 SGHRS and CDR2 YFSETQ come from the germline V gene. V shed 4 bases and J shed 3 bases, with 16 bases lying between them. The CDR3 loop spans 15 amino acids. The CDR3: CASSKDGTGDYGYTF. CDR3 sequence (DNA): TGCGCCAGCAGCAAGGACGGTACAGGAGACTATGGCTACACCTTC.

This clonotype was seen many times. This rearrangement joins TRBV6-5 to TRBJ1-2; 8 nucleotides agree with TRBD1. V lost 8 bases and J lost 13; bases outside the gene matches: 9. Germline CDR1 and CDR2: MNHEY and SVGAGI. The CDR3 runs 11 residues. CDR3 sequence reads: CASGRGTGGTF. The CDR3 nucleotides are TGTGCCAGCGGAAGGGGGACAGGCGGCACCTTC.

This clonotype was picked up a small number of times. This chain connects TRBV7-2 to TRBJ2-7, with D possibly TRBD2 on 5 matching bases. Germline V gene lookup returns CDR1 SGHTA and CDR2 FQGNSA. The CDR3 has 15 residues. V was shortened by 7 bases and J by 3 bases, with 19 bases between the two germline ends. CDR3 amino acids: CASTPAPSKSYEQYF. In nucleotides, the CDR3 is TGTGCCAGCACCCCAGCACCTAGCAAAAGCTACGAGCAGTACTTC. Drawing the rest from reference TRBV7-2 and TRBJ2-7, the complete variable domain is GAGVSQSPSNKVTEKGKDVELRCDPISGHTALYWYRQSLGQGLEFLIYFQGNSAPDKSGLPSDRFSAERTGGSVSTLTIQRTQQEDSAVYLCASTPAPSKSYEQYFGPGTRLTVT.

Only a few counts were recorded for this clonotype. V is TRBV4-3 and J is TRBJ2-7; the match to TRBD2 covers 9 bases. J was trimmed by 2 bases and V by 0 bases; bases with no gene match: 5. The CDR3 totals 16 residues. The germline CDR1 and CDR2 sequences are LGHNA and YSLEER. CDR3 residues: CASSQDRAGGTYEQYF. The CDR3 DNA reads TGCGCCAGCAGCCAAGACCGAGCGGGAGGAACCTACGAGCAGTACTTC.

The chain uses TRBV7-3 and TRBJ1-6; D call uncertain. The V gene lost 5 bases and the J gene lost 8 bases, with 22 bases spanning the gap. From germline, CDR1 is SGHTA and CDR2 FQGTGA. The CDR3 is made up of 17 amino acids. DNA of the CDR3: TGTGCCAGCAGCCCTAAACCAGGCATTCGGGGTGATTCACCCCTCCACTTT. It yields the protein CASSPKPGIRGDSPLHF.

This chain uses TRBV5-4 with TRBJ2-3; D may be TRBD1 (6 bases). Germline V gene sequence: CDR1 SGHNT, CDR2 YYREEE (reference sequence). The CDR3 totals 15 residues. With 4 bases removed from V and 5 bases from J, the gap between germline ends came to 17 bases. In DNA, the CDR3 is TGTGCCAGCAGCCCCGGTGGGGGCACTAAAGATACGCAGTATTTT. It yields the protein CASSPGGGTKDTQYF.

Comment on this clonotype: This may come from a read error, since a much larger clone is one base off. The V gene is TRBV18, the J gene TRBJ2-7, with a tentative D call TRBD1 (6 bases). This CDR3 comprises 15 residues. CDR1 and CDR2 (germline): KGHSH, LQKENI. The V end was cut by 3 bases, the J end by 4 bases, with 16 bases between. CDR3 in amino acids: CASSPCGTKPYEQYF. The CDR3 DNA follows: TGTGCCAGCTCACCGTGTGGGACAAAACCTTACGAGCAGTACTTC. The variable domain in full, with the rest retrieved from reference TRBV18 and TRBJ2-7, is NAGVMQNPRHLVRRRGQEARLRCSPMKGHSHVYWYRQLPEEGLKFMVYLQKENIIDESGMPKERFSAEFPKEGPSILRIQQVVRGDSAAYFCASSPCGTKPYEQYFGPGTRLTVT.

The CDR3 reads CASSRGQSHSPLHF. The DNA for the CDR3 is TGTGCCAGCAGTCGTGGACAGTCTCATTCACCCCTCCACTTT. The chain recombines TRBV7-2 with TRBJ1-6; TRBD1 is a possible D gene (6 bases). With 6 bases removed from V and 8 bases from J, the gap between germline ends came to 14 bases. Germline V gene data show CDR1 as SGHTA and CDR2 as FQGNSA. The CDR3 has 14 amino acids.

This clonotype was recorded once. It may be a read error: a sequence one base away is much more abundant. The chain links TRBV27 to TRBJ2-3, with D unclear. The germline CDR1 and CDR2 sequences are MNHEY and SMNVEV (reference sequence). V was shortened by 2 bases and J by 1 base, with 13 bases between the two germline ends. The CDR3 runs 16 residues. For the CDR3, the DNA is TGTGCCAGCAGTTTACTCTGGGAAGGCGGCACAGATACGCAGTATTTT. Translation gives CASSLLWEGGTDTQYF.

The rearrangement uses TRBV7-9 and TRBJ2-6, with D maybe TRBD2 (6 bases). Trimming took off 10 bases at V and 1 base at J, with 14 bases between the two ends. The CDR3 contains 15 residues. In germline, CDR1 is SEHNR, CDR2 FQNEAQ (reference sequence). DNA of the CDR3: TGTGCCAACGGGGGTCAAGTGTCTGGGGCCAACGTCCTGACTTTC. It is translated as CANGGQVSGANVLTF.

This clonotype occurred a few times. V gene TRBV20-1 combines with J gene TRBJ2-7; D may be TRBD2 (5 bases). The CDR3 runs to 14 residues. With 5 bases removed from V and 2 bases from J, the gap between germline ends came to 16 bases. In germline, CDR1 is DFQATT, CDR2 SNEGSKA (reference sequence). The CDR3 reads CSARAEEATYEQYF. In nucleotides, the CDR3 is TGCAGTGCTCGAGCGGAGGAGGCCACCTACGAGCAGTACTTC.

This rearrangement joins TRBV7-2 to TRBJ2-7; D is ambiguous. V lost 5 bases to trimming and J lost 3 bases, with 8 bases between them. Germline values: CDR1 SGHTA, CDR2 FQGNSA. The CDR3 spans 12 residues. This chain's CDR3 is CASSTDFYEQYF. As DNA, the CDR3 is TGTGCCAGCAGCACCGACTTCTACGAGCAGTACTTC.

The chain couples TRBV29-1 to TRBJ2-5; 11 bases match TRBD2. V was pared by 3 bases and J by 11 bases, with 11 bases of the junction left unmatched. CDR1 and CDR2 (germline): SQVTM, ANQGSEA. CDR3 size: 14 residues. The CDR3 coding sequence is TGCAGCGTTGACTACGGGACTAGCGGTAATGAGCAGTACTTC. It is translated as CSVDYGTSGNEQYF.

V and J are TRBV24-1 and TRBJ2-1; no clear D. CDR1 is KGHDR, CDR2 SFDVKD, per germline. V lost 0 bases to trimming and J lost 9 bases, with 8 bases between them. CDR3 length: 13 residues. CDR3 protein: CATSDLSLVEQFF. The DNA of the CDR3 is TGTGCCACCAGTGATTTGTCGCTAGTTGAGCAGTTCTTC.

This clonotype was counted many times. V usage is TRBV12-3 or TRBV12-4 and J usage is TRBJ2-3; D is perhaps TRBD2 (6 bases). The V end lost 8 bases, the J end lost 6 bases, and 15 bases lay between the germline ends. The CDR3 sequence is 13 residues long. For the CDR3, the DNA is TGTGCCAGCGTACTTGGCGGAGGGGATACGCAGTATTTT. It translates to CASVLGGGDTQYF.

The chain combines TRBV5-1 with TRBJ2-7; a possible D gene is TRBD1 (6 bases). This CDR3 comprises 16 residues. Trimming stripped 3 bases from V and 0 bases from J, with 16 bases between. Germline lookup yields CDR1 SGHRS and CDR2 YFSETQ. CDR3 amino acids: CASSSRDTPSSYEQYF. The CDR3 nucleotides are TGCGCCAGCAGCTCCCGGGACACGCCGAGCTCCTACGAGCAGTACTTC.

The rearrangement joins TRBV12-5 to TRBJ1-2; D is perhaps TRBD1 (6 bases). V lost 3 bases to trimming and J lost 4 bases, with 15 bases between them. Germline V gene sequence: CDR1 LGHNT, CDR2 FRNRAP. This CDR3 has 15 residues. The CDR3 loop reads CASGFPPRGAYGYTF. As DNA, the CDR3 is TGTGCTAGTGGTTTCCCCCCCAGGGGTGCCTATGGCTACACCTTC.

This rearrangement joins TRBV9 to TRBJ2-5; a weak D match, TRBD2 (6 bases). The CDR3 loop spans 16 amino acids. V lost 0 bases to trimming and J lost 3 bases, with 15 bases between them. From germline, CDR1 is SGDLS and CDR2 YYNGEE. DNA for the CDR3: TGTGCCAGCAGCGTAGCTCTACGGGGGAAGAAAGAGACCCAGTACTTC. This gives the protein CASSVALRGKKETQYF.

This clonotype was detected a few times. The gene calls are TRBV29-1 and TRBJ2-1; 7 nucleotides agree with TRBD2. The V gene's germline CDR1 is SQVTM and CDR2 ANQGSEA. V lost 3 bases, J lost 3 bases, and 5 bases stayed unmatched. This CDR3 is 14 amino acids long. In DNA, the CDR3 is TGCAGCGTTGAGTCTAGCGGCAACTACAATGAGCAGTTCTTC. Protein sequence: CSVESSGNYNEQFF.

The genes are TRBV9 and TRBJ2-1, with TRBD2 identical over 7 bases. Unmatched junction bases numbered 11, after V lost 4 bases and J lost 7 bases. This CDR3 has 15 residues. Germline V gives CDR1 SGDLS, CDR2 YYNGEE. CDR3 DNA sequence: TGTGCCAGCAGCTCTCCGGGGCTAGCGGTTAATGAGCAGTTCTTC. Its protein product is CASSSPGLAVNEQFF. Filled out from reference TRBV9 and TRBJ2-1, the complete variable domain reads DSGVTQTPKHLITATGQRVTLRCSPRSGDLSVYWYQQSLDQGLQFLIQYYNGEERAKGNILERFSAQQFPDLHSELNLSSLELGDSALYFCASSSPGLAVNEQFFGPGTRLTVL.

This clonotype came up many times. The rearrangement joins TRBV9 to TRBJ2-3, with D possibly matching TRBD2 (7 bases). Trimming cost V 3 bases and J 1 base, with 12 bases left between them. Germline-derived CDR1 and CDR2 are SGDLS and YYNGEE. This CDR3 contains 15 residues. CDR3 residues: CASSAGGGGTDTQYF. CDR3 sequence (DNA): TGTGCCAGCAGCGCGGGGGGCGGAGGCACAGATACGCAGTATTTT.